These 32 T cell receptor beta chains came from one sample sequenced in a study of beta chain features in type 1 diabetes. The isolated RNA, all of it, was reverse transcribed, so expressed TCRB transcripts were what got sequenced. Assay used: immunoSEQ multiplex PCR; TCRdb lists only in-frame clones, some missing. The data hold fewer than 250,000 clones, with less than 15% observed a single time. The sequenced sample was naive CD4+ T cells from blood. Receptors were obtained from a woman aged 40 to 50 in good health.

In this sample, this clone turned up a few times. The genes are TRBV5-4 and TRBJ2-7; tentative D call: TRBD1 (5 bases). V dropped 1 base and J dropped 5 bases, with 16 bases sitting between them. CDR3 length: 15 residues. CDR1 and CDR2 (germline): SGHNT, YYREEE (reference sequence). CDR3 region: CASSLRKGEIDEQYF. The CDR3, as DNA: TGTGCCAGCAGCTTGAGAAAAGGGGAAATCGACGAGCAGTACTTC.

J is TRBJ2-1 and V is TRBV4-1; tentatively, D is TRBD1 (6 bases). Germline CDR1 MGHRA, CDR2 YSYEKL. Trimming stripped 1 base from V and 3 bases from J, with 22 bases between. The CDR3 is 19 residues long. CDR3 sequence (DNA): TGCGCCAGCAGCCAAGCCTCAGGTGCGGCCCAGGGGAGCTACAATGAGCAGTTCTTC. Its protein product is CASSQASGAAQGSYNEQFF.

DNA of the CDR3: TGTGCCAGCTCACCAAAGCTACAGACTAGCGGAATCGACAATGAGCAGTTCTTC. Residues: CASSPKLQTSGIDNEQFF. The chain links TRBV18 to TRBJ2-1, with 9 bases that match TRBD2. Losses at the gene ends were 2 bases for V and 5 bases for J; bases not matched to a gene: 13. CDR3 length equals 18 residues. Per germline, CDR1 KGHSH and CDR2 LQKENI.

The gene calls are TRBV6-5 and TRBJ1-2; no clear D. Trimming left V 0 bases short and J 4 bases short, with 9 bases between. Germline loops: CDR1 MNHEY, CDR2 SVGAGI. This CDR3 comprises 14 residues. As DNA, the CDR3 is TGTGCCAGCAGTTACTCGGAGGCAGTCTATGGCTACACCTTC. It yields the protein CASSYSEAVYGYTF.

This rearrangement joins TRBV12-5 to TRBJ2-1, with D perhaps matching TRBD2 (5 bases). Germline V lookup: CDR1 LGHNT, CDR2 FRNRAP. V lost 6 bases to trimming and J lost 7 bases, with 16 bases between them. The CDR3 sequence is 14 residues long. In nucleotides, the CDR3 is TGTGCTAGTGGGGGGAGCAGGCGGACGAATGAGCAGTTCTTC. Translation gives CASGGSRRTNEQFF.

The chain has TRBV5-4 and TRBJ2-1; 13 bases line up with TRBD2. V lost 4 bases, J lost 10 bases, and 5 bases stayed unmatched. The CDR3 spans 14 residues. Germline V gene data show CDR1 as SGHNT and CDR2 as YYREEE (reference sequence). The CDR3 DNA reads as TGTGCCAGCAGCCCGGGACTAGCGGGGCGGGAGCAGTTCTTC. It is translated as CASSPGLAGREQFF. Full variable domain (missing parts from reference TRBV5-4 and TRBJ2-1): ETGVTQSPTHLIKTRGQQVTLRCSSQSGHNTVSWYQQALGQGPQFIFQYYREEENGRGNFPPRFSGLQFPNYSSELNVNALELDDSALYLCASSPGLAGREQFFGPGTRLTVL.

The V and J genes are TRBV6-5 and TRBJ2-7, with 7 bases identical to TRBD1. Trimming took 0 bases from V and 5 from J; bases not matched to a gene: 10. Germline CDR1 MNHEY, CDR2 SVGAGI. CDR3 length: 16 residues. CDR3 loop: CASSYSFTGEVHEQYF. CDR3 DNA: TGTGCCAGCAGTTACTCCTTTACAGGGGAAGTTCACGAGCAGTACTTC.

This clone has a handful of counts. V and J are TRBV6-1 and TRBJ2-5; TRBD1 is a possible D gene (5 bases). CDR3 size: 12 residues. V was pared by 8 bases and J by 3 bases, with 10 bases between. CDR1 and CDR2 from the germline V gene are MNHNS and SASEGT. The CDR3 region has the DNA TGTGCCAGCGAAGGACATAAAGAGACCCAGTACTTC. This sequence encodes CASEGHKETQYF.

The chain links TRBV5-6 to TRBJ2-1; 12 bases agree with TRBD2. This CDR3 contains 17 residues. Trimming at V came to 4 bases and at J to 4 bases, leaving 9 bases not matched to a gene. The germline gives CDR1 SGHDT, CDR2 YYEEEE. The CDR3 is CASSRPYGTSGYNEQFF. The DNA of the CDR3 is TGTGCCAGCAGCCGGCCCTACGGGACTAGCGGGTACAATGAGCAGTTCTTC.

This rearrangement joins TRBV18 to TRBJ2-3; 11 bases map to TRBD2. This CDR3 contains 18 residues. The germline CDR1 and CDR2 sequences are KGHSH and LQKENI. The ends lost 4 bases at V and 3 bases at J; junction bases unmatched: 12. This CDR3 is CASSLRRETSGATDTQYF. The CDR3 DNA reads TGTGCCAGCTCACTTCGAAGGGAGACTAGCGGGGCTACAGATACGCAGTATTTT. Full variable domain (outside the CDR3, taken from reference TRBV18 and TRBJ2-3): NAGVMQNPRHLVRRRGQEARLRCSPMKGHSHVYWYRQLPEEGLKFMVYLQKENIIDESGMPKERFSAEFPKEGPSILRIQQVVRGDSAAYFCASSLRRETSGATDTQYFGPGTRLTVL.

This clone showed up many times. The chain employs TRBV5-1 and TRBJ2-7; D is perhaps TRBD2 (5 bases). Germline CDR1 is SGHRS and CDR2 is YFSETQ. V was pared by 0 bases and J by 3 bases, with 16 bases between. The CDR3 length is 16 residues. Here the CDR3 DNA reads TGCGCCAGCAGCTTGGCCCCACTAGGCGAGAACTACGAGCAGTACTTC. It yields the protein CASSLAPLGENYEQYF.

This sequence joins TRBV2 and TRBJ1-2; 7 bases agree with TRBD1. There are 12 residues in the CDR3. V lost 6 bases, J lost 8 bases, and 6 bases stayed unmatched. CDR1 and CDR2 from the germline V gene are SNHLY and FYNNEI. CDR3 sequence reads: CASSVTGYGYTF. The CDR3, as DNA: TGTGCCAGCAGCGTGACAGGGTACGGCTACACCTTC.

This sequence joins TRBV27 and TRBJ1-2; 9 nucleotides line up with TRBD1. The germline V gene has CDR1 MNHEY and CDR2 SMNVEV (reference sequence). The length of the CDR3 is 14 residues. The V gene end was trimmed by 6 bases and the J gene end by 8 bases; junction bases not matched to a gene: 10. In DNA form, the CDR3 reads TGTGCCAGCAGCTGGGACAGGGCTTATCGGGGCTACACCTTC. The encoded protein is CASSWDRAYRGYTF.

V and J are TRBV5-1 and TRBJ2-1; 11 bases match TRBD1. V gave up 4 bases and J gave up 8 bases; unmatched junction bases: 5. There are 14 residues in the CDR3. Germline V gene lookup returns CDR1 SGHRS and CDR2 YFSETQ. DNA of the CDR3: TGCGCCAGCAGCGGACGGACAGGGGGCGATGAGCAGTTCTTC. It codes for CASSGRTGGDEQFF. The full variable domain, in which reference TRBV5-1 and TRBJ2-1 provide the parts outside the CDR3, is KAGVTQTPRYLIKTRGQQVTLSCSPISGHRSVSWYQQTPGQGLQFLFEYFSETQRNKGNFPGRFSGRQFSNSRSEMNVSTLELGDSALYLCASSGRTGGDEQFFGPGTRLTVL.

This clone was picked up a small number of times. The chain carries TRBV19 and TRBJ2-7; tentatively, D is TRBD2 (6 bases). This CDR3 has 13 residues. Deletions cut 4 bases from V and 3 bases from J, with 10 bases between. CDR1 is LNHDA, CDR2 SQIVND, per germline (reference sequence). CDR3 sequence reads: CASSNGRNYEQYF. CDR3 in DNA: TGTGCCAGTAGTAACGGGAGAAACTACGAGCAGTACTTC.

The J gene is TRBJ2-1, the V gene TRBV4-1; D might be TRBD2 (6 bases). V was shortened by 1 base and J by 8 bases, with 15 bases between the two germline ends. From germline, CDR1 is MGHRA and CDR2 YSYEKL. This CDR3 spans 15 amino acids. The DNA for the CDR3 is TGCGCCAGCAGCCAAGTAGTGGCCCCGGGGGATGAGCAGTTCTTC. Residues: CASSQVVAPGDEQFF.

This clone was seen only a few times. J is TRBJ1-1 and V is TRBV10-3; maybe TRBD1 (6 bases). Looked up from germline, CDR1 is ENHRY and CDR2 is SYGVKD. Trimming left V 10 bases short and J 2 bases short, with 14 bases between. The CDR3 is 13 residues long. The CDR3 region has the DNA TGTGCCACGCACGGACAGAACAACACTGAAGCTTTCTTT. Translated: CATHGQNNTEAFF.

This clone was detected only a few times. The gene calls are TRBV25-1 and TRBJ1-6; no reliable D call. The CDR3 extends over 14 amino acids. The V gene's germline CDR1 is MGHDK and CDR2 SYGVNS. The ends were cut back, 10 bases at V and 3 bases at J, with 13 bases in the middle. The CDR3 sequence is CATSREGYNSPLHF. CDR3 coding DNA: TGTGCCACCTCGCGGGAGGGCTATAATTCACCCCTCCACTTT. Full variable domain (outside the CDR3, taken from reference TRBV25-1 and TRBJ1-6): EADIYQTPRYLVIGTGKKITLECSQTMGHDKMYWYQQDPGMELHLIHYSYGVNSTEKGDLSSESTVSRIRTEHFPLTLESARPSHTSQYLCATSREGYNSPLHFGNGTRLTVT.

The gene calls are TRBV5-1 and TRBJ2-5, with D tentatively TRBD1 (6 bases). The germline V gene encodes CDR1 SGHRS and CDR2 YFSETQ. The V and J ends lost 0 bases and 5 bases respectively, with 14 bases between them. The CDR3 consists of 15 residues. CDR3 in DNA: TGCGCCAGCAGCTTGGCGGTTGGGGGCGGGGAGACCCAGTACTTC. Protein product: CASSLAVGGGETQYF. The whole variable domain, filled in from reference TRBV5-1 and TRBJ2-5, reads KAGVTQTPRYLIKTRGQQVTLSCSPISGHRSVSWYQQTPGQGLQFLFEYFSETQRNKGNFPGRFSGRQFSNSRSEMNVSTLELGDSALYLCASSLAVGGGETQYFGPGTRLLVL.

The chain joins TRBV19 to TRBJ2-5; 7 nucleotides agree with TRBD2. The CDR3 covers 15 residues. Germline CDR1 reads LNHDA; CDR2 reads SQIVND (reference sequence). V lost 3 bases and J lost 4; bases outside the gene matches: 8. CDR3 in amino acids: CASSMTLSGGETQYF. The CDR3 coding sequence is TGTGCCAGTAGTATGACTCTCTCGGGGGGAGAGACCCAGTACTTC.

This chain connects TRBV2 to TRBJ2-3; tentative D call: TRBD2 (6 bases). Trimming removed 7 bases from V and 3 bases from J, with 17 bases in between. CDR1 and CDR2 from the germline V gene are SNHLY and FYNNEI. This CDR3 contains 15 residues. The CDR3 reads CASTAEVGSTDTQYF. The CDR3 nucleotides are TGTGCCAGCACGGCGGAAGTCGGGAGTACAGATACGCAGTATTTT.

The V call is TRBV2, the J call TRBJ1-4, with 8 bases lining up with TRBD1. The CDR3 contains 13 residues. The germline V gene has CDR1 SNHLY and CDR2 FYNNEI. Losses at the gene ends were 4 bases for V and 5 bases for J; bases not matched to a gene: 0. Here the CDR3 reads CASSGTGNEKLFF. The CDR3 region has the DNA TGTGCCAGCAGTGGGACAGGGAATGAAAAACTGTTTTTT. Based on the CDR3 plus reference TRBV2 and TRBJ1-4, the full variable domain is EPEVTQTPSHQVTQMGQEVILRCVPISNHLYFYWYRQILGQKVEFLVSFYNNEISEKSEIFDDQFSVERPDGSNFTLKIRSTKLEDSAMYFCASSGTGNEKLFFGSGTQLSVL.

The table lists this clone with a few counts. This chain joins TRBV2 and TRBJ1-2; TRBD1 is a possible D gene (6 bases). Germline CDR1 SNHLY, CDR2 FYNNEI. The CDR3 spans 13 residues. Trimming took 7 bases from V and 7 from J, leaving 16 bases between them. The CDR3 reads CASTLDRLGGYTF. The CDR3 DNA follows: TGTGCCAGCACATTGGACAGACTCGGTGGCTACACCTTC.

This chain joins TRBV18 and TRBJ2-3, with 10 bases fitting TRBD2. The CDR3 covers 16 residues. The ends lost 6 bases at V and 4 bases at J; junction bases unmatched: 10. Germline values: CDR1 KGHSH, CDR2 LQKENI. In nucleotides, the CDR3 is TGTGCCAGCTCCCGCGTTGTTAGCGGGGGGCCAGATACGCAGTATTTT. Its translation: CASSRVVSGGPDTQYF.

This chain joins TRBV6-5 and TRBJ1-1, with 8 bases lining up with TRBD1. The CDR3 extends over 13 amino acids. The V segment lost 6 bases and the J segment 6 bases; nucleotides outside the gene matches: 6. Germline lookup yields CDR1 MNHEY and CDR2 SVGAGI. The CDR3 spells CASSRGQGAEAFF. CDR3 bases: TGTGCCAGCAGCCGCGGACAGGGCGCTGAAGCTTTCTTT.

In its sample, this clone was seen once. CDR3 in amino acids: CASSSTTTVSSGNTIYF. The CDR3, as DNA: TGTGCCAGCAGTTCGACAACGACAGTAAGCTCTGGAAACACCATATATTTT. J is TRBJ1-3 and V is TRBV27; TRBD1 is a possible D gene (5 bases). This CDR3 spans 17 amino acids. Trimming shortened V by 4 bases and J by 0 bases, and 16 bases separated the two germline ends. In germline, CDR1 is MNHEY, CDR2 SMNVEV (reference sequence).

In its sample, this clone was seen a few times. V is TRBV2 and J is TRBJ2-5; the D gene is possibly TRBD1 (6 bases). The CDR3 is 14 amino acids. Germline assignment: CDR1 SNHLY and CDR2 FYNNEI. The V end was cut by 5 bases, the J end by 2 bases, with 12 bases between. CDR3 sequence reads: CASSSWTEQETQYF. The DNA of the CDR3 is TGTGCCAGCAGTTCTTGGACAGAGCAAGAGACCCAGTACTTC.

This clone came up a few times. This chain connects TRBV9 to TRBJ2-7; the match to TRBD2 covers 11 bases. V shed 3 bases, J shed 2 bases, and the junction held 13 bases outside the gene matches. The germline gives CDR1 SGDLS, CDR2 YYNGEE. There are 18 residues in the CDR3. The CDR3 sequence: CASSASQFLSGGAYEQYF. Written as DNA, the CDR3 is TGTGCCAGCAGCGCGAGCCAATTCCTTAGCGGGGGGGCCTACGAGCAGTACTTC.

The chain has TRBV5-4 and TRBJ2-5, with 7 positions matching TRBD2. Germline CDR1 SGHNT, CDR2 YYREEE (reference sequence). The CDR3 runs 14 residues. The V gene end was trimmed by 0 bases and the J gene end by 9 bases; junction bases not matched to a gene: 8. CDR3 region: CASSLAGDGRAQYF. DNA for the CDR3: TGTGCCAGCAGCTTGGCGGGGGATGGGAGGGCCCAGTACTTC. Supplemented by reference TRBV5-4 and TRBJ2-5, the full variable domain reads ETGVTQSPTHLIKTRGQQVTLRCSSQSGHNTVSWYQQALGQGPQFIFQYYREEENGRGNFPPRFSGLQFPNYSSELNVNALELDDSALYLCASSLAGDGRAQYFGPGTRLLVL.

The chain employs TRBV27 and TRBJ2-2, with TRBD2 matching 9 bases. CDR3 size: 16 residues. Germline V gene data show CDR1 as MNHEY and CDR2 as SMNVEV (reference sequence). V gave up 3 bases and J gave up 5 bases; unmatched junction bases: 7. For the CDR3, the DNA is TGTGCCAGCAGTTTCTGGCGGGGGGGAGGGACCGGGGAGCTGTTTTTT. It codes for CASSFWRGGGTGELFF.

The rearrangement uses TRBV5-4 and TRBJ1-2; D is perhaps TRBD1 (6 bases). V lost 4 bases to trimming and J lost 1 base, with 8 bases between them. Germline V CDR1 and CDR2: SGHNT, YYREEE (reference sequence). The length of the CDR3 is 13 residues. The CDR3 protein is CASSLDSNYGYTF. The CDR3 DNA reads TGTGCCAGCAGCCTGGACAGTAACTATGGCTACACCTTC. Variable domain in full (rest from reference TRBV5-4 and TRBJ1-2): ETGVTQSPTHLIKTRGQQVTLRCSSQSGHNTVSWYQQALGQGPQFIFQYYREEENGRGNFPPRFSGLQFPNYSSELNVNALELDDSALYLCASSLDSNYGYTFGSGTRLTVV.

This clone was seen only a few times. The V gene is TRBV6-6, the J gene TRBJ2-7; 8 bases agree with TRBD1. CDR1 and CDR2 from the germline V gene are MNHNY and SVGAGI (reference sequence). CDR3 size: 14 residues. After removal of 11 bases from V and 2 bases from J, the junction contained 11 bases not matched to a gene. CDR3 sequence reads: CAVVGRGLPYEQYF. The CDR3 DNA follows: TGTGCCGTCGTGGGCAGGGGGCTCCCCTACGAGCAGTACTTC.